The following is a T cell receptor (beta chain) sequence with its context. Its antigen remains unidentified. The immunoSEQ assay was v3. Libraries were sequenced to 2 million to 2.5 million read pairs (survey) or roughly 5-6.5 million (deep). Sequencing used immunoSEQ multiplex PCR; TCRdb keeps in-frame clones, though not all of them. The sample lists roughly 9,800 clones, 50% to 65% occurring once. The germline gives CDR1 SGHRS, CDR2 YFSETQ. Trimming took off 0 bases at V and 0 bases at J, with 7 bases between the two ends. The CDR3 runs to 14 residues. The data stem from a study of TIL therapy for anti-PD-1-resistant metastatic lung cancer. Study details: Half of patients were current or former smokers.

Specified time point: pre-treatment sample, taken before nivolumab and TIL therapy. Tumor tissue came from excised metastases, mostly pleural nodules or supraclavicular lymph nodes. Findings and limits, study-wide: Patients were highly selected, enriched for treatment-naive, never-smoker and oncogene-addicted cases.

This sample comprised tumor tissue, obtained at baseline. The V gene is TRBV5-1, the J gene TRBJ2-7; D is undetermined. The TCR comes from a person aged 25 to 79 with non-small cell lung cancer. The DNA of the CDR3 is TGCGCCAGCAGCTTGGTGTCGGGCTCCTACGAGCAGTACTTC. Protein sequence: CASSLVSGSYEQYF.